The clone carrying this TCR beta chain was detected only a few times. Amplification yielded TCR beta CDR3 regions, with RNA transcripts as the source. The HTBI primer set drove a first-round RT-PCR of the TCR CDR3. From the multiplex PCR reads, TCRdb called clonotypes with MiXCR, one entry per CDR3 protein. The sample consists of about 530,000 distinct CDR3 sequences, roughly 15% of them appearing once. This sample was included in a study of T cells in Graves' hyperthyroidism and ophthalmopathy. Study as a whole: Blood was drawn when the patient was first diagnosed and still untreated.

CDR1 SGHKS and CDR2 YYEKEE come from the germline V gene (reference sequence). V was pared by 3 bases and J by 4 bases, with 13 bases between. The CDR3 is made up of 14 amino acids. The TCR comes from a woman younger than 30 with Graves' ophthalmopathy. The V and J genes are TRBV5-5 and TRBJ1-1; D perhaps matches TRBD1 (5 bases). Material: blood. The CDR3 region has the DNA TGTGCCAGCAGCTCGCAGCTGAGGGGCACTGAAGCTTTCTTT. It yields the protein CASSSQLRGTEAFF.